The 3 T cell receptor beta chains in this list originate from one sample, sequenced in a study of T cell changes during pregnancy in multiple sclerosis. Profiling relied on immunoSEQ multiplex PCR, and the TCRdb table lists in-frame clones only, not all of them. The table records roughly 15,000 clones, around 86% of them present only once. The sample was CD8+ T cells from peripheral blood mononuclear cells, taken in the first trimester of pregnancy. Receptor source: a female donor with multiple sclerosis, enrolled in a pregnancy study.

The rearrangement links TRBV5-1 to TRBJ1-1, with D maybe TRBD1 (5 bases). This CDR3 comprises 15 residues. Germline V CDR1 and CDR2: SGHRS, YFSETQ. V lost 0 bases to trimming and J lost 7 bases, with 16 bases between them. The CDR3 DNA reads TGCGCCAGCAGCTTGGCCGCAGTAGGGGAAGTTGAAGCTTTCTTT. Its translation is CASSLAAVGEVEAFF.

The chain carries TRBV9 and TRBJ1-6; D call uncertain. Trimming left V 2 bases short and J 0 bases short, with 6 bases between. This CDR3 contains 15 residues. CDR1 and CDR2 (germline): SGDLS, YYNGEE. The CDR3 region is CASSVSSSYNSPLHF. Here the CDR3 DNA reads TGTGCCAGCAGCGTCTCCAGCTCCTATAATTCACCCCTCCACTTT.

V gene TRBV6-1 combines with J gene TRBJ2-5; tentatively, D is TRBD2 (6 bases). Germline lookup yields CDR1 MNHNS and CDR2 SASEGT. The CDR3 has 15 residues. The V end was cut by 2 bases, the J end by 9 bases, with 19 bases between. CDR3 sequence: CASSETAGSGGAQYF. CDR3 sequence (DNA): TGTGCCAGCAGTGAAACAGCAGGGTCCGGAGGGGCCCAGTACTTC.